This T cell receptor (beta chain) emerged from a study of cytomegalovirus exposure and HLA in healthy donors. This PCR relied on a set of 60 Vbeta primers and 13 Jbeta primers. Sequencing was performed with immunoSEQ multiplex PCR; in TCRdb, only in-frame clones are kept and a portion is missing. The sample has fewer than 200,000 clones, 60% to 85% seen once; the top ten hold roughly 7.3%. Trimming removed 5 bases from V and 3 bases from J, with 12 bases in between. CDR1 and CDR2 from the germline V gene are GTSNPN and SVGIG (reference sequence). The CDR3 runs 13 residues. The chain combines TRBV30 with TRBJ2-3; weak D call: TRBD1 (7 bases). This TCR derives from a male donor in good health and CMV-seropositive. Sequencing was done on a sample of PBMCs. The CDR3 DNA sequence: TGTGCCTGGGGTCAGGGGGGTACAGATACGCAGTATTTT. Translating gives CAWGQGGTDTQYF.